These 15 T cell receptor beta chains were all obtained from the same sample, sequenced in a study of radiotherapy plus CTLA-4 blockade in lung cancer. Assay used: immunoSEQ multiplex PCR; TCRdb lists only in-frame clones, some missing. The sample holds approximately 70,000 clones, roughly three quarters seen once. Material: peripheral blood, obtained from a patient treated with radiotherapy plus ipilimumab. Receptor source: a human donor with non-small cell lung cancer whose response to radiotherapy plus ipilimumab could not be evaluated. Some clones in this sample may be carry-over from other donors' samples.

This clone was counted a few times. This chain uses TRBV7-2 with TRBJ2-7; D remains unclear. The CDR3 length is 14 residues. V lost 1 base and J 5 bases, leaving 12 bases between the germline ends. Germline loops: CDR1 SGHTA, CDR2 FQGNSA. The CDR3: CASSLVLFQDEQYF. CDR3 coding DNA: TGTGCCAGCAGCTTAGTACTTTTTCAGGACGAGCAGTACTTC.

This chain joins TRBV19 and TRBJ2-2, with TRBD1 matching 8 bases. The CDR3 sequence is 18 residues long. V shed 5 bases and J 3 bases; nucleotides not matched to a gene: 14. From germline, CDR1 is LNHDA and CDR2 SQIVND (reference sequence). Written as DNA, the CDR3 is TGTGCCAGTAGTTCCTGGACAGGGAGCCTCATGGACACCGGGGAGCTGTTTTTT. Translation gives CASSSWTGSLMDTGELFF.

The CDR3 loop is CASSVWTWGLAGGRVPDTQYF. Here the CDR3 DNA reads TGTGCCAGTAGTGTGTGGACTTGGGGACTAGCGGGGGGGCGAGTCCCAGATACGCAGTATTTT. This chain uses TRBV19 with TRBJ2-3, with TRBD2 identical over 16 bases. Germline-derived CDR1 and CDR2 are LNHDA and SQIVND (reference sequence). This CDR3 is 21 amino acids long. The J segment lost 4 bases and the V segment lost 5 bases, leaving 18 bases of the junction unmatched.

The chain carries TRBV5-4 and TRBJ1-2, with D possibly being TRBD1 (5 bases). Deletions cut 0 bases from V and 4 bases from J, with 10 bases between. CDR1 SGHNT and CDR2 YYREEE come from the germline V gene (reference sequence). The CDR3 is 14 amino acids. CDR3 nucleotides: TGTGCCAGCAGCTTGGTACAGGCCACCTATGGCTACACCTTC. The encoded protein is CASSLVQATYGYTF.

This rearrangement joins TRBV5-1 to TRBJ1-4, with a possible D match to TRBD1 (5 bases). With 4 bases removed from V and 0 bases from J, the gap between germline ends came to 10 bases. The CDR3 is 15 residues long. The germline V gene has CDR1 SGHRS and CDR2 YFSETQ. The CDR3 region has the DNA TGCGCCAGCAGCCAGACAGTTGCAACTAATGAAAAACTGTTTTTT. Translating it yields CASSQTVATNEKLFF.

This clone was observed a handful of times. The chain couples TRBV2 to TRBJ1-2; D is undetermined. Trimming took 3 bases from V and 2 from J, leaving 10 bases between them. The CDR3 consists of 14 residues. Germline CDR1 reads SNHLY; CDR2 reads FYNNEI. The CDR3 DNA sequence: TGTGCCAGCAGTGATGGAGGAGGGAACTATGGCTACACCTTC. It is translated as CASSDGGGNYGYTF. Full variable domain (remainder filled in from reference TRBV2 and TRBJ1-2): EPEVTQTPSHQVTQMGQEVILRCVPISNHLYFYWYRQILGQKVEFLVSFYNNEISEKSEIFDDQFSVERPDGSNFTLKIRSTKLEDSAMYFCASSDGGGNYGYTFGSGTRLTVV.

This sequence joins TRBV9 and TRBJ2-1, with D possibly matching TRBD2 (5 bases). CDR3 length equals 16 residues. Germline values: CDR1 SGDLS, CDR2 YYNGEE. V lost 0 bases to trimming and J lost 1 base, with 11 bases between them. CDR3 in DNA: TGTGCCAGCAGCGTAGGAGGGCGAGGATCCTACAATGAGCAGTTCTTC. Translating it yields CASSVGGRGSYNEQFF.

The chain is built from TRBV30 and TRBJ1-1; D uncertain. The CDR3 extends over 13 amino acids. Trimming cost V 3 bases and J 8 bases, with 16 bases left between them. In germline, CDR1 is GTSNPN, CDR2 SVGIG (reference sequence). The CDR3 nucleotides read TGTGCCTGGAGGTTTCTGGGCACATCCGAAGCTTTCTTT. Protein sequence: CAWRFLGTSEAFF. Drawing the rest from reference TRBV30 and TRBJ1-1, the complete variable domain is SQTIHQWPATLVQPVGSPLSLECTVEGTSNPNLYWYRQAAGRGLQLLFYSVGIGQISSEVPQNLSASRPQDRQFILSSKKLLLSDSGFYLCAWRFLGTSEAFFGQGTRLTVV.

The chain combines TRBV30 with TRBJ1-2; 8 bases agree with TRBD1. Germline trimming cut 5 bases from V and 13 bases from J; bases unmatched to any gene: 6. CDR1 is GTSNPN, CDR2 SVGIG, per germline (reference sequence). The CDR3 runs to 10 residues. CDR3 protein: CAWGTGQGTF. CDR3 DNA sequence: TGTGCCTGGGGCACTGGACAGGGCACCTTC.

This clone has a single count. The chain employs TRBV5-1 and TRBJ2-1, with a possible D match to TRBD1 (8 bases). With 0 bases removed from V and 0 bases from J, the gap between germline ends came to 10 bases. Germline V lookup: CDR1 SGHRS, CDR2 YFSETQ. The CDR3 contains 16 residues. DNA of the CDR3: TGCGCCAGCAGCTTGGACAGGGGGGGCTCCTACAATGAGCAGTTCTTC. Protein: CASSLDRGGSYNEQFF.

This chain joins TRBV6-4 and TRBJ1-2; D not resolved. This CDR3 has 18 amino acids. The V gene's germline CDR1 is MRHNA and CDR2 SNTAGT. V was cut by 0 bases and J by 0 bases, with 17 bases left in between. CDR3 in DNA: TGTGCCAGCAGTGACTCGAATAGTCCCAAACCTTCTAACTATGGCTACACCTTC. Its translation: CASSDSNSPKPSNYGYTF.

The chain combines TRBV10-3 with TRBJ2-1; TRBD1 agrees at 10 bases. The CDR3 covers 15 residues. Germline loops: CDR1 ENHRY, CDR2 SYGVKD. The V segment lost 5 bases and the J segment 5 bases; nucleotides outside the gene matches: 6. The CDR3 sequence: CAISQTGGANNEQFF. In nucleotides, the CDR3 is TGTGCCATCAGTCAGACAGGGGGCGCAAACAATGAGCAGTTCTTC.

V usage is TRBV19 and J usage is TRBJ1-4, with 8 bases aligning to TRBD1. V lost 5 bases, J lost 12 bases, and 11 bases stayed unmatched. The CDR3 has 14 amino acids. Germline CDR1 and CDR2: LNHDA and SQIVND (reference sequence). Written as DNA, the CDR3 is TGTGCCAGTAGTCCTCGACAGGGGCCAAGCCAACTGTTTTTT. Amino acids: CASSPRQGPSQLFF. Variable domain in full (rest from reference TRBV19 and TRBJ1-4): DGGITQSPKYLFRKEGQNVTLSCEQNLNHDAMYWYRQDPGQGLRLIYYSQIVNDFQKGDIAEGYSVSREKKESFPLTVTSAQKNPTAFYLCASSPRQGPSQLFFGSGTQLSVL.

Comments on this clone: This specimen includes other DNA sequences encoding the same CDR3. The CDR3 is CSGGTGRTEAFF. In nucleotides, the CDR3 is TGCAGCGGGGGGACAGGGCGCACTGAAGCTTTCTTT. The chain uses TRBV29-1 and TRBJ1-1, with TRBD1 identical over 9 bases. The CDR3 is 12 residues long. V shed 7 bases and J 4 bases; nucleotides not matched to a gene: 4. Germline loops: CDR1 SQVTM, CDR2 ANQGSEA.

This clone was counted a few times. The rearrangement links TRBV19 to TRBJ1-1; D is unresolved. Per the germline V gene, CDR1 is LNHDA and CDR2 is SQIVND (reference sequence). The CDR3 runs to 13 residues. V dropped 3 bases and J dropped 1 base, with 6 bases sitting between them. The CDR3: CASSMSANTEAFF. DNA for the CDR3: TGTGCCAGTAGTATGAGTGCGAACACTGAAGCTTTCTTT.